This T cell receptor beta chain was found in a study of early T cells in non-severe SARS-CoV-2 infection. For the study at large: Unpaired chains resulted from sequencing bulk RNA of unsorted whole blood.

There are 14 residues in the CDR3. CDR1 and CDR2 (germline): SGHDT, YYEEEE. V was trimmed by 6 bases and J by 1 base, leaving 13 bases between them. Study-wide results and caveats: There was a bias toward anti-spike CD8 responses in VDJdb matching, which missed private and CD4 specificities.

The sample holds many counts of this clonotype. The antigen remains unidentified. Unique molecular identifiers were affixed to single, distinct cDNA molecules. MiXCR, run by TCRdb on the 5' RACE reads, gives a single entry per CDR3 protein. The sample lists around 27,000 distinct CDR3 sequences, 2.9% occurring once. The sequence derives from an adult who was a healthcare worker with PCR-confirmed SARS-CoV-2 infection or an uninfected control (not recorded which). Sequenced sample: whole blood. The V call is TRBV5-6, the J call TRBJ1-2; possible D gene TRBD1, 6 bases. The CDR3 nucleotides are TGTGCCAGCACCCATGACAGGAATAACTATGGCTACACCTTC. This sequence encodes CASTHDRNNYGYTF. Drawing the rest from reference TRBV5-6 and TRBJ1-2, the complete variable domain is DAGVTQSPTHLIKTRGQQVTLRCSPKSGHDTVSWYQQALGQGPQFIFQYYEEEERQRGNFPDRFSGHQFPNYSSELNVNALLLGDSALYLCASTHDRNNYGYTFGSGTRLTVV.